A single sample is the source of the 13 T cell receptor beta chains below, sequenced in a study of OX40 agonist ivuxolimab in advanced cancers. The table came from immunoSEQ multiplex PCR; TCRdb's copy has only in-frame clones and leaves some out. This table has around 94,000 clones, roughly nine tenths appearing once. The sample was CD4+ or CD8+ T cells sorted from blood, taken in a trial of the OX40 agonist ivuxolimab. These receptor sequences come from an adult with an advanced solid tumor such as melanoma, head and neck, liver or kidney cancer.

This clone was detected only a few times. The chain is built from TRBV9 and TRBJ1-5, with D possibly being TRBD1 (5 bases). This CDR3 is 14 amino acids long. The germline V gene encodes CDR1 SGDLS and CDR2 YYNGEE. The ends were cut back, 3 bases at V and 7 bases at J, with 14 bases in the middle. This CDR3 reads CASSESGDIQPQHF. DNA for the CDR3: TGTGCCAGCAGCGAATCGGGGGATATCCAGCCCCAGCATTTT.

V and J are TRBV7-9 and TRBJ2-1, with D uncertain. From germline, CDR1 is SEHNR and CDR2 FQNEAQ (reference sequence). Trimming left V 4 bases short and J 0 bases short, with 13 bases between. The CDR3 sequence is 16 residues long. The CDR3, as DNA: TGTGCCAGCAGCTCCCCGGATCGAAGCTCCTACAATGAGCAGTTCTTC. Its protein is CASSSPDRSSYNEQFF.

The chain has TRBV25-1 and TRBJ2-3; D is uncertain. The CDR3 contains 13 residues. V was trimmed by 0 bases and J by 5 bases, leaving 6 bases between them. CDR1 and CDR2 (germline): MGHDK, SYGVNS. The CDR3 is CASSEYLLDTQYF. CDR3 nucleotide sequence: TGTGCCAGCAGTGAATACCTACTAGATACGCAGTATTTT.

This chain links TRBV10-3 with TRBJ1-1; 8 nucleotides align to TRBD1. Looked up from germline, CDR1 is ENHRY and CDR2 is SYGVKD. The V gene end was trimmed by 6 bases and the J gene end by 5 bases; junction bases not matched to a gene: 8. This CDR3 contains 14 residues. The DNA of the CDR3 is TGTGCCATCAGGGACAGGGCGGGGGTGACTGAAGCTTTCTTT. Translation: CAIRDRAGVTEAFF.

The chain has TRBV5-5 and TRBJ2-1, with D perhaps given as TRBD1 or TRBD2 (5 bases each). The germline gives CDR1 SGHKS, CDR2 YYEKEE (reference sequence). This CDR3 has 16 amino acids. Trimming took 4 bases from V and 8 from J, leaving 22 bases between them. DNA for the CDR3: TGTGCCAGCAGCCTTTCCGGGACGTCCCATTGGGATGAGCAGTTCTTC. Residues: CASSLSGTSHWDEQFF. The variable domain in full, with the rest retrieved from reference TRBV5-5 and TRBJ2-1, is DAGVTQSPTHLIKTRGQQVTLRCSPISGHKSVSWYQQVLGQGPQFIFQYYEKEERGRGNFPDRFSARQFPNYSSELNVNALLLGDSALYLCASSLSGTSHWDEQFFGPGTRLTVL.

CDR3: CASNPGLAGVLDEQFF. In DNA form, the CDR3 reads TGCGCCAGCAACCCCGGACTAGCGGGAGTCCTGGATGAGCAGTTCTTC. The chain uses TRBV10-1 and TRBJ2-1; 13 bases align to TRBD2. The CDR3 is 16 residues long. The V segment lost 7 bases and the J segment 8 bases; nucleotides outside the gene matches: 11. Germline lookup yields CDR1 WNHNN and CDR2 SYGVQD (reference sequence).

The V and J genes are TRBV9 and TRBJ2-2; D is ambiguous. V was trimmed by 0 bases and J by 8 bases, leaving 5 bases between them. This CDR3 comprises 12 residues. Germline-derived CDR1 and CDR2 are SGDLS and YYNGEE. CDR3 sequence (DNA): TGTGCCAGCAGCGTAGACCAGGGGGAGCTGTTTTTT. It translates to CASSVDQGELFF.

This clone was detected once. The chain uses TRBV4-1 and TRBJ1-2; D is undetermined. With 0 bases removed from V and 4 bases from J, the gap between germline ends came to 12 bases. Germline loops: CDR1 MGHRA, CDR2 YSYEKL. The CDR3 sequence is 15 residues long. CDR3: CASSQEAGTLYGYTF. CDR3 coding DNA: TGCGCCAGCAGCCAAGAGGCGGGCACACTCTATGGCTACACCTTC.

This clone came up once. CDR3 amino acids: CASSELDTNEKLFF. CDR3 nucleotide sequence: TGTGCCAGCAGTGAGCTGGATACTAATGAAAAACTGTTTTTT. The chain recombines TRBV2 with TRBJ1-4; unclear D gene. V was pared by 3 bases and J by 2 bases, with 7 bases between. The germline CDR1 and CDR2 sequences are SNHLY and FYNNEI. The CDR3 has 14 residues.

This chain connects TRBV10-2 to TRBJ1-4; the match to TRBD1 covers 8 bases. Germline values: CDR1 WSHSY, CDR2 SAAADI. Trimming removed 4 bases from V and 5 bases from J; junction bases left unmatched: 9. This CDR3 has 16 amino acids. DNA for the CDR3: TGCGCCAGCAGTGGAATTAGGACAGGGTTGAATGAAAAACTGTTTTTT. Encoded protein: CASSGIRTGLNEKLFF.

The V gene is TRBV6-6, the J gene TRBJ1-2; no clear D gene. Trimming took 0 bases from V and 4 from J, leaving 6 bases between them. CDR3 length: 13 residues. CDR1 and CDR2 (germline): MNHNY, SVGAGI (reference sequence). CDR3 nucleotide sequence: TGTGCCAGCAGTTACTCTGCAGGCTATGGCTACACCTTC. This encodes CASSYSAGYGYTF.

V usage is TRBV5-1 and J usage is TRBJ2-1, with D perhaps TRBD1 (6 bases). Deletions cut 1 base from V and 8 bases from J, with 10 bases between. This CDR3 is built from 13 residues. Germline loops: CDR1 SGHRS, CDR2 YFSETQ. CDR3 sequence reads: CASSLRGTDEQFF. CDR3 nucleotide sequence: TGCGCCAGCAGCTTGAGGGGGACCGATGAGCAGTTCTTC.

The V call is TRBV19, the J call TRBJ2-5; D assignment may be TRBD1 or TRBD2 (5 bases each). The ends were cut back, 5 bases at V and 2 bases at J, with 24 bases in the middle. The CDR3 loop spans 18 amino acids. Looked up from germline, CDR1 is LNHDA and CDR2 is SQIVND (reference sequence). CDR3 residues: CASSWTLGGWDAQETQYF. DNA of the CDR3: TGTGCCAGTAGTTGGACCCTTGGAGGCTGGGACGCACAAGAGACCCAGTACTTC.